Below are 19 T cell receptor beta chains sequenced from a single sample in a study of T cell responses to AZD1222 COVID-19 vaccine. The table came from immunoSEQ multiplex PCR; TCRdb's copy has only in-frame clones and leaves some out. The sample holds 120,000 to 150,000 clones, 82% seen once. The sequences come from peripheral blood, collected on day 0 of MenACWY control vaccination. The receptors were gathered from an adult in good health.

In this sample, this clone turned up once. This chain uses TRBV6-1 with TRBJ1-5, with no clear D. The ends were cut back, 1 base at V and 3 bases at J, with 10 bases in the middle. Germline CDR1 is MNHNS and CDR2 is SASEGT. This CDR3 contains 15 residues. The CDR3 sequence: CASSEERLSNQPQHF. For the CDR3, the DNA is TGTGCCAGCAGTGAAGAGAGGTTATCCAATCAGCCCCAGCATTTT.

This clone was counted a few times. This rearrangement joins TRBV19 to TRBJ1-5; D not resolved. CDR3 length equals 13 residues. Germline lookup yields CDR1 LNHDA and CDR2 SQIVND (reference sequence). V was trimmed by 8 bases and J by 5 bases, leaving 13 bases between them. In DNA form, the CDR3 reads TGTGCCAGTTCCCAGGACGGATATCAGCCCCAGCATTTT. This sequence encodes CASSQDGYQPQHF.

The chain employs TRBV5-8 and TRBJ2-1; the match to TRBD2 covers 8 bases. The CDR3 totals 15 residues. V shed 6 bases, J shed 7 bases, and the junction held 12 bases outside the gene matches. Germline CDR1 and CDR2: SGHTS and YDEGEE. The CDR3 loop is CASKSRGGGQNEQFF. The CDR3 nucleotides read TGTGCCAGCAAATCTCGGGGGGGCGGTCAGAATGAGCAGTTCTTC.

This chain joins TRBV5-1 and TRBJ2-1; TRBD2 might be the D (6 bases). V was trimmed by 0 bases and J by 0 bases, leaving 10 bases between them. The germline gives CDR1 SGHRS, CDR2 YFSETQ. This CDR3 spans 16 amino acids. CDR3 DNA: TGCGCCAGCAGCTTGGACGTCGGGGGCTCCTACAATGAGCAGTTCTTC. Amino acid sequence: CASSLDVGGSYNEQFF.

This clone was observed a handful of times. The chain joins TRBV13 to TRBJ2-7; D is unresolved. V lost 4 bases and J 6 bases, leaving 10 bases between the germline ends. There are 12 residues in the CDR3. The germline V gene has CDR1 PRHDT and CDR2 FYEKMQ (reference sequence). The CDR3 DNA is TGTGCCAGCAGCTGGATAGGTAGCGAGCAGTACGTC. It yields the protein CASSWIGSEQYV.

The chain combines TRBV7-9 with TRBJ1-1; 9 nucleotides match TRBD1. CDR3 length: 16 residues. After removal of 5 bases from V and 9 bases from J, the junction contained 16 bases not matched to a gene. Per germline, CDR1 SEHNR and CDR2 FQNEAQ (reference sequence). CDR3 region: CASSPSGQGFSNKAFF. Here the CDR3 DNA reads TGTGCCAGCAGCCCATCGGGACAGGGTTTTTCCAATAAAGCTTTCTTT.

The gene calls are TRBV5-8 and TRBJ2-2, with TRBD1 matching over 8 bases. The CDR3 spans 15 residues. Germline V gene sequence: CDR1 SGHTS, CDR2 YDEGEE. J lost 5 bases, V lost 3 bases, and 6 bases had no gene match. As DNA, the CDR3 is TGTGCCAGCAGCTGGACAGGGAGGCGGACCGGGGAGCTGTTTTTT. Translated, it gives CASSWTGRRTGELFF.

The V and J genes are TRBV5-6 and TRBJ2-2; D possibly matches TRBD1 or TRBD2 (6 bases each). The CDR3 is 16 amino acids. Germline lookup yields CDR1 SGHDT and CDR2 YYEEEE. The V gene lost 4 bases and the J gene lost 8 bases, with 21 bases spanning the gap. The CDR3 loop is CASSQGGLGIYGELFF. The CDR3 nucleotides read TGTGCCAGCAGCCAAGGGGGGCTTGGGATTTATGGGGAGCTGTTTTTT.

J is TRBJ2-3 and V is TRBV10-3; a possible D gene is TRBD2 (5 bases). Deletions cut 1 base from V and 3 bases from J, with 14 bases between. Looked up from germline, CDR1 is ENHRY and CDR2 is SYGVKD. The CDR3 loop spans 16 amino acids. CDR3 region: CAISELEEPPTDTQYF. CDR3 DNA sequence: TGTGCCATCAGTGAGTTGGAGGAGCCCCCAACAGATACGCAGTATTTT.

The CDR3 loop is CASRSPPSETQYF. The CDR3 nucleotides are TGTGCCAGCAGGTCGCCTCCGTCGGAGACCCAGTACTTC. The chain uses TRBV6-5 and TRBJ2-5; D is uncertain. The CDR3 extends over 13 amino acids. From germline, CDR1 is MNHEY and CDR2 SVGAGI. V was shortened by 6 bases and J by 5 bases, with 13 bases between the two germline ends.

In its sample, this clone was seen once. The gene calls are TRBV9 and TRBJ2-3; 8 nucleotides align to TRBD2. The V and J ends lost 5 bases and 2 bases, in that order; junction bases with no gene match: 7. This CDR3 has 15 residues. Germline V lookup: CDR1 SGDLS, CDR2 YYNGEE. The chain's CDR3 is CASRPGTRPTDTQYF. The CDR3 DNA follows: TGTGCCAGCAGGCCCGGGACTAGGCCCACAGATACGCAGTATTTT.

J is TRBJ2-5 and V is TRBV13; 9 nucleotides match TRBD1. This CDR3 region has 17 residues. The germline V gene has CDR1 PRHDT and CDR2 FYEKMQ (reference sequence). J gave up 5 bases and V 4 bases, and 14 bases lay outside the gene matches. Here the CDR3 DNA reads TGTGCCAGCAGCTCCCTAGACCGGGACAGGGTTCGCGAGACCCAGTACTTC. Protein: CASSSLDRDRVRETQYF.

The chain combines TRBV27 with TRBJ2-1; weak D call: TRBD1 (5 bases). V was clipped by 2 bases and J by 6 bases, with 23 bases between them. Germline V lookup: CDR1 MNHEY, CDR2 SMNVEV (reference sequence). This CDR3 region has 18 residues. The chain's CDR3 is CASSLPPSSRVGRNEQFF. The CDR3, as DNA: TGTGCCAGCAGTTTACCTCCAAGCTCCAGGGTAGGGCGCAATGAGCAGTTCTTC.

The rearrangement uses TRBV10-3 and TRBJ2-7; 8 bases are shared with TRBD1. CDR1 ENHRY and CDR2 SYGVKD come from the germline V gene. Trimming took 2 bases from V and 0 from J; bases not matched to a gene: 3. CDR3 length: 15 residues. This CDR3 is CAISEAGGSSYEQYF. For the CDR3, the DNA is TGTGCCATCAGTGAGGCAGGGGGCAGCTCCTACGAGCAGTACTTC.

CDR3 DNA sequence: TGTGCCAGCAGCGTTTCCGGGACAGGGGGCCACACCGGGGAGCTGTTTTTT. Translating it yields CASSVSGTGGHTGELFF. This sequence joins TRBV7-2 and TRBJ2-2; 12 bases map to TRBD1. There are 17 residues in the CDR3. With 5 bases clipped from V and 3 bases from J, the junction kept 7 bases outside the gene matches. Germline loops: CDR1 SGHTA, CDR2 FQGNSA.

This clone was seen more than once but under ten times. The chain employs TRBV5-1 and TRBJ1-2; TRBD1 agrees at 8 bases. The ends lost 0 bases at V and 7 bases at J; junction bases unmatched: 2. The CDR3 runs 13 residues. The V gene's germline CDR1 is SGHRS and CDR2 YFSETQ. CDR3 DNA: TGCGCCAGCAGCTTGGGACAGGGGACTGGCTACACCTTC. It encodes CASSLGQGTGYTF.

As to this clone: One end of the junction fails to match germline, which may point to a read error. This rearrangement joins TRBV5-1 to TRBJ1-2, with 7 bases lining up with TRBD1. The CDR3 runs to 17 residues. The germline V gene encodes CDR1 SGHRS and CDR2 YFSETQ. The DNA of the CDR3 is TGCGCCAGCAGCTCGGACAGGAGAGGAGCAGCTAACCATGGCTACACCTTC. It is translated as CASSSDRRGAANHGYTF.

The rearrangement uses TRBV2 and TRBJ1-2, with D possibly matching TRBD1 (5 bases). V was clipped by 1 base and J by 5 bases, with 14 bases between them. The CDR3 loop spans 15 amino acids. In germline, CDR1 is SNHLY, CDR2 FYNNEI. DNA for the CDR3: TGTGCCAGCAGTGAAGGGTCAGGGCGCCCATATGGCTACACCTTC. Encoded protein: CASSEGSGRPYGYTF.

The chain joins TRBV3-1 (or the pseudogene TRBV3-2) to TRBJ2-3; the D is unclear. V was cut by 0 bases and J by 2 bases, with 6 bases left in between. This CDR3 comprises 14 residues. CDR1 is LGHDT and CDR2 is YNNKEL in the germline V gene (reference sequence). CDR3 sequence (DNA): TGTGCCAGCAGCCAAGATTCCCTCACAGATACGCAGTATTTT. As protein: CASSQDSLTDTQYF.